One sample yielded the 22 T cell receptor beta chains listed below, sequenced in a study of CD8 T cells in Susac syndrome. Reverse transcription used about 0.45 to 1 ug RNA and random hexamers. Using its own MiXCR run on the immunoSEQ multiplex PCR reads, TCRdb lists one record per CDR3 protein. The sample lists around 130,000 distinct CDR3 sequences, around 95% seen once, with about 0.11% in the top ten. The sequenced material came from CD4+ T cells from PBMCs. Receptor source: a human donor with multiple sclerosis.

This rearrangement joins TRBV11-1 to TRBJ1-3; no firm D call. Germline CDR1 reads SGHAT; CDR2 reads FQDESV (reference sequence). Trimming removed 5 bases at V and 0 bases at J, with 8 bases between. This CDR3 spans 14 amino acids. The CDR3 DNA is TGTGCCAGCAGCACAAGGACCTCTGGAAACACCATATATTTT. Amino acid sequence: CASSTRTSGNTIYF.

CDR3: CSVDGGRGTQYF. CDR3 DNA sequence: TGCAGCGTGGATGGGGGGAGAGGGACCCAGTACTTC. This rearrangement joins TRBV29-1 to TRBJ2-5, with a possible D match to TRBD2 (6 bases). The V gene lost 6 bases and the J gene lost 7 bases, with 15 bases spanning the gap. The V gene's germline CDR1 is SQVTM and CDR2 ANQGSEA. This CDR3 has 12 residues. The variable domain in full, with the rest retrieved from reference TRBV29-1 and TRBJ2-5, is SAVISQKPSRDICQRGTSLTIQCQVDSQVTMMFWYRQQPGQSLTLIATANQGSEATYESGFVIDKFPISRPNLTFSTLTVSNMSPEDSSIYLCSVDGGRGTQYFGPGTRLLVL.

This rearrangement joins TRBV6-5 to TRBJ1-2, with D perhaps matching TRBD1 (5 bases). Trimming removed 6 bases from V and 8 bases from J, with 22 bases in between. The CDR3 is 15 residues long. Germline assignment: CDR1 MNHEY and CDR2 SVGAGI. CDR3 protein: CASSPVPGSPQGYTF. DNA of the CDR3: TGTGCCAGCAGCCCGGTCCCAGGGTCGCCGCAGGGCTACACCTTC.

This clonotype has only a few counts. The chain has TRBV6-1 and TRBJ1-5; no clear D. The CDR3 is 13 residues long. V lost 11 bases to trimming and J lost 5 bases, with 16 bases between them. CDR1 and CDR2 (germline): MNHNS, SASEGT. The CDR3 is CALTERPHQPQHF. The CDR3 nucleotides are TGTGCCCTTACCGAGCGCCCCCATCAGCCCCAGCATTTT.

CDR3 sequence (DNA): TGTGCCAGCAGCCAAGCACAGGGCGTCCATCAGCCCCAGCATTTT. This codes for CASSQAQGVHQPQHF. The chain employs TRBV3-1 and TRBJ1-5; possibly TRBD1 for D (6 bases). V lost 1 base to trimming and J lost 5 bases, with 12 bases between them. This CDR3 spans 15 amino acids. The germline V gene has CDR1 LGHDT and CDR2 YNNKEL (reference sequence).

This clonotype has a handful of counts. V and J are TRBV6-1 and TRBJ1-2, with D tentatively TRBD1 (6 bases). This CDR3 contains 13 residues. Germline V gene data show CDR1 as MNHNS and CDR2 as SASEGT. Trimming took off 4 bases at V and 5 bases at J, with 11 bases between the two ends. The CDR3 nucleotides read TGTGCCAGCAGTGCCGGGGGCGCGTATGGCTACACCTTC. Translating it yields CASSAGGAYGYTF.

This chain links TRBV9 with TRBJ1-1, with TRBD1 identical over 9 bases. Per the germline V gene, CDR1 is SGDLS and CDR2 is YYNGEE. V lost 0 bases, J lost 10 bases, and 4 bases stayed unmatched. The CDR3 runs 13 residues. The chain's CDR3 is CASSVEGDRAAFF. For the CDR3, the DNA is TGTGCCAGCAGCGTAGAGGGGGACAGGGCAGCTTTCTTT.

V and J are TRBV6-1 and TRBJ1-1; TRBD1 matches 9 bases. Trimming removed 7 bases from V and 4 bases from J; junction bases left unmatched: 7. Germline loops: CDR1 MNHNS, CDR2 SASEGT. CDR3 length equals 14 residues. In nucleotides, the CDR3 is TGTGCCAGCATCACAGGGGGCGCGGTCACTGAAGCTTTCTTT. Its translation: CASITGGAVTEAFF.

This clonotype has just one count. This chain joins TRBV7-9 and TRBJ1-2; perhaps TRBD1 as D (6 bases). V dropped 5 bases and J dropped 4 bases, with 20 bases sitting between them. Germline-derived CDR1 and CDR2 are SEHNR and FQNEAQ (reference sequence). The CDR3 contains 16 residues. The CDR3, as DNA: TGTGCCAGCAGCCAAGGGGGTCTCCCAAAACTCTATGGCTACACCTTC. This sequence encodes CASSQGGLPKLYGYTF. Full variable domain (outside the CDR3, taken from reference TRBV7-9 and TRBJ1-2): DTGVSQNPRHKITKRGQNVTFRCDPISEHNRLYWYRQTLGQGPEFLTYFQNEAQLEKSRLLSDRFSAERPKGSFSTLEIQRTEQGDSAMYLCASSQGGLPKLYGYTFGSGTRLTVV.

This clonotype appeared once. The rearrangement links TRBV24-1 to TRBJ2-5; 8 bases are shared with TRBD1. The CDR3 covers 15 residues. The germline V gene has CDR1 KGHDR and CDR2 SFDVKD. V trimming: 3 bases; J trimming: 3 bases; junction bases outside the gene matches: 5. CDR3 sequence: CATSDTGTGKETQYF. In DNA form, the CDR3 reads TGTGCCACCAGTGATACAGGGACAGGAAAAGAGACCCAGTACTTC.

The chain combines TRBV9 with TRBJ2-7, with D uncertain. Per germline, CDR1 SGDLS and CDR2 YYNGEE. V shed 1 base and J shed 3 bases, with 8 bases lying between them. The CDR3 runs 13 residues. CDR3 loop: CASSVSPYYEQYF. CDR3 in DNA: TGTGCCAGCAGCGTATCACCTTACTACGAGCAGTACTTC.

CDR3 in DNA: TGTGCCAGCAGTGAAGAAGTTCTGCGGGGCAGGAACACTGAAGCTTTCTTT. It specifies CASSEEVLRGRNTEAFF. The chain couples TRBV2 to TRBJ1-1, with D tentatively TRBD1 (5 bases). The CDR3 runs 17 residues. Trimming removed 1 base from V and 1 base from J, with 16 bases in between. Germline V lookup: CDR1 SNHLY, CDR2 FYNNEI.

The chain uses TRBV7-9 and TRBJ1-1; no firm D call. V shed 0 bases and J shed 4 bases, with 9 bases lying between them. The CDR3 has 14 amino acids. The germline gives CDR1 SEHNR, CDR2 FQNEAQ (reference sequence). The CDR3: CASSLAMASTEAFF. The CDR3 DNA is TGTGCCAGCAGCTTAGCTATGGCCAGCACTGAAGCTTTCTTT. Looking up the rest from reference TRBV7-9 and TRBJ1-1 gives the full variable domain: DTGVSQNPRHKITKRGQNVTFRCDPISEHNRLYWYRQTLGQGPEFLTYFQNEAQLEKSRLLSDRFSAERPKGSFSTLEIQRTEQGDSAMYLCASSLAMASTEAFFGQGTRLTVV.

This clonotype occurred once. V usage is TRBV7-2 and J usage is TRBJ1-6, with 10 bases matching TRBD1. From germline, CDR1 is SGHTA and CDR2 FQGNSA. The trim removed 4 bases at V and 7 bases at J, leaving 4 bases unmatched. CDR3 length equals 15 residues. The CDR3 DNA sequence: TGTGCCAGCAGCTGGGACAGGGGTTACAATTCACCCCTCCACTTT. Its translation is CASSWDRGYNSPLHF.

This chain links TRBV9 with TRBJ2-3; 13 nucleotides align to TRBD2. The CDR3 covers 18 residues. Per germline, CDR1 SGDLS and CDR2 YYNGEE. The V gene end was trimmed by 1 base and the J gene end by 2 bases; junction bases not matched to a gene: 7. CDR3 sequence: CASSVSPLAGGNTDTQYF. The CDR3 DNA reads TGTGCCAGCAGCGTATCCCCACTAGCGGGAGGGAACACAGATACGCAGTATTTT.

This chain links TRBV20-1 with TRBJ1-1; D is ambiguous. The CDR3 totals 10 residues. V was clipped by 0 bases and J by 6 bases, with 2 bases between them. Looked up from germline, CDR1 is DFQATT and CDR2 is SNEGSKA (reference sequence). CDR3 nucleotides: TGCAGTGCTAGAGACGCTGAAGCTTTCTTT. Its protein is CSARDAEAFF.

The chain is built from TRBV20-1 and TRBJ2-4; the D is unclear. Germline CDR1 reads DFQATT; CDR2 reads SNEGSKA (reference sequence). The CDR3 spans 15 residues. Trimming cost V 2 bases and J 0 bases, with 11 bases left between them. CDR3 in DNA: TGCAGTGCTAGATCTCCGACACAAGCCAAAAACATTCAGTACTTC. This sequence encodes CSARSPTQAKNIQYF.

V is TRBV29-1 and J is TRBJ2-5; D call uncertain. Germline CDR1 reads SQVTM; CDR2 reads ANQGSEA. V lost 7 bases and J 7 bases, leaving 10 bases between the germline ends. CDR3 length equals 10 residues. DNA of the CDR3: TGCAGCGCAAACTTGGGGACCCAGTACTTC. Translation: CSANLGTQYF.

The V gene is TRBV12-3 or TRBV12-4, the J gene TRBJ1-2, with a weak D call TRBD1 (6 bases). This CDR3 is 11 amino acids long. Trimming removed 5 bases at V and 10 bases at J, with 11 bases between. CDR3 residues: CASSLDRYYTF. The CDR3 DNA follows: TGTGCCAGCAGTCTGGACAGATACTACACCTTC.

The chain carries TRBV19 and TRBJ2-4; 7 nucleotides agree with TRBD2. The CDR3 has 15 residues. J lost 3 bases, V lost 5 bases, and 7 bases had no gene match. Germline V gives CDR1 LNHDA, CDR2 SQIVND (reference sequence). CDR3 in amino acids: CASSAGRTSKNIQYF. Here the CDR3 DNA reads TGTGCCAGTAGTGCAGGACGGACTAGCAAAAACATTCAGTACTTC.

CDR3 residues: CASSLALAGGPPSYEQYF. CDR3 nucleotide sequence: TGCGCCAGCAGCTTGGCACTAGCGGGAGGGCCACCGTCCTACGAGCAGTACTTC. J is TRBJ2-7 and V is TRBV5-1; the match to TRBD2 covers 13 bases. V lost 0 bases and J lost 1; bases outside the gene matches: 7. Germline V lookup: CDR1 SGHRS, CDR2 YFSETQ. The CDR3 has 18 amino acids.

The chain is built from TRBV5-1 and TRBJ2-7, with 7 bases aligning to TRBD1. CDR3 size: 14 residues. Germline V gene sequence: CDR1 SGHRS, CDR2 YFSETQ. J lost 3 bases, V lost 5 bases, and 8 bases had no gene match. CDR3 protein: CASRGTVQVYEQYF. CDR3 in DNA: TGCGCCAGCAGAGGGACAGTGCAGGTCTACGAGCAGTACTTC.